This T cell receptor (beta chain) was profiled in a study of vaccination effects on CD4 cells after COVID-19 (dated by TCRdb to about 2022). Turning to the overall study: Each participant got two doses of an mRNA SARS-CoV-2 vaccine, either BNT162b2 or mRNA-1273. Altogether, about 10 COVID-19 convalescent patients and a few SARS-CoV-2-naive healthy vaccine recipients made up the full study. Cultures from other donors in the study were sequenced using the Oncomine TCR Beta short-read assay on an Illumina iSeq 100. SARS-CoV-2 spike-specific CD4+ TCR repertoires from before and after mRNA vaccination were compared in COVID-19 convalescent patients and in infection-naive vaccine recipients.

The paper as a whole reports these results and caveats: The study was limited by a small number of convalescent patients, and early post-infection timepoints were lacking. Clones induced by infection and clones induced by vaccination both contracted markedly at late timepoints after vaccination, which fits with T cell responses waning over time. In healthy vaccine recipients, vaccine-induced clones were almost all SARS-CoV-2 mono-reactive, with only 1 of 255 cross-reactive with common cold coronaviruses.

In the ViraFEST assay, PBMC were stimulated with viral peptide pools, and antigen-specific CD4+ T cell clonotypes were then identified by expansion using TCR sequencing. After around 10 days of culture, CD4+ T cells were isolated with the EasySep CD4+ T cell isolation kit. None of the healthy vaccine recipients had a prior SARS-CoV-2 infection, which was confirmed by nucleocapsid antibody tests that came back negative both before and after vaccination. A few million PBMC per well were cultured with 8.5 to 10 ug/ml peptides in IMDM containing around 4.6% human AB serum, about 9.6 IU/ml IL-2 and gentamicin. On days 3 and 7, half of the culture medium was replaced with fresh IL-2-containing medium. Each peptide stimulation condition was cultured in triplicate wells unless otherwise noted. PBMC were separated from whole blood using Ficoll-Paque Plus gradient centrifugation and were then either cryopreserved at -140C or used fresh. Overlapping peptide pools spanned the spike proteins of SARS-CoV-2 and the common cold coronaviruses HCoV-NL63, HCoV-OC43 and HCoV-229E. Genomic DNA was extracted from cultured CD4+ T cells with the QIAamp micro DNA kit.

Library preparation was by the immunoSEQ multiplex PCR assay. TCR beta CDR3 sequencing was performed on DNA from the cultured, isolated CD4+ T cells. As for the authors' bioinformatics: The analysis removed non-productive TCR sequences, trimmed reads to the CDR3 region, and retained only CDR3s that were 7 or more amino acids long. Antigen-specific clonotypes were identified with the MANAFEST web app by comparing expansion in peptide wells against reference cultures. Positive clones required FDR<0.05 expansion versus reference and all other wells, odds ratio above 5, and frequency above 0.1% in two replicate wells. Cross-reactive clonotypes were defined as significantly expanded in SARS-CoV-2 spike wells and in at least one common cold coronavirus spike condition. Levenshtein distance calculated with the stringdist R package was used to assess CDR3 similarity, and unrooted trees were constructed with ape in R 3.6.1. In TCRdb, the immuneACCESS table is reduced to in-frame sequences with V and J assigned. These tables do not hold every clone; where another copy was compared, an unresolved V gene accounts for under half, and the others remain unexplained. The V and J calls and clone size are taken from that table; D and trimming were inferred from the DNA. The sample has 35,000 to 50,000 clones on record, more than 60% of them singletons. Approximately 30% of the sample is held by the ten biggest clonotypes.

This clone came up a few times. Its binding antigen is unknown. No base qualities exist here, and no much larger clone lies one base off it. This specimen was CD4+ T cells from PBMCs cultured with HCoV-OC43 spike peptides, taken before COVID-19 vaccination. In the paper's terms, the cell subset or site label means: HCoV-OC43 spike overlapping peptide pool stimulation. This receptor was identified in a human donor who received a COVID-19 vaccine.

The DNA is TGTGCCAGCAGCCGCTCTCAAGCCCGCCCTGAAGCTTTCTTT. Its protein is CASSRSQARPEAFF. This chain is built from TRBV3-1 (or the pseudogene TRBV3-2) and TRBJ1-1; no D gene call is confident. Trimming takes 4 bases from V and 6 bases from J, and the germline ends sit 15 bases apart. From its cysteine to its phenylalanine, the CDR3 spans 14 amino acids. Only the CDR3 region is kept as DNA, spanning 42 bases read in frame from base 1. Via the germline V gene (reference sequence), CDR1 is LGHDT and CDR2 YNNKEL.